The 21 T cell receptor beta chains below were found in one sample sequenced in a study of blood T cell repertoires in COVID-19. The protocol was immunoSEQ multiplex PCR, while the TCRdb copy is restricted to in-frame clones and leaves out a portion. The sample includes around 170,000 clones, about nine tenths of them seen just once. The source material was peripheral blood. These TCRs come from a woman in her 70s with acute or convalescent COVID-19.

The chain employs TRBV5-1 and TRBJ1-2; 9 bases map to TRBD1. The CDR3 runs 13 residues. V dropped 3 bases and J dropped 5; count of bases not matched to a gene: 2. In germline, CDR1 is SGHRS, CDR2 YFSETQ. CDR3 sequence: CASSWGQGYGYTF. The CDR3 DNA follows: TGCGCCAGCAGCTGGGGACAGGGTTATGGCTACACCTTC.

This chain connects TRBV9 to TRBJ2-2, with D possibly TRBD1 on 6 matching bases. V was shortened by 3 bases and J by 2 bases, with 14 bases between the two germline ends. The CDR3 is made up of 16 amino acids. Germline CDR1 reads SGDLS; CDR2 reads YYNGEE. The CDR3 spells CASSAQGILNTGELFF. The CDR3, as DNA: TGTGCCAGCAGCGCGCAGGGGATCCTAAACACCGGGGAGCTGTTTTTT.

This chain uses TRBV3-1 (or the pseudogene TRBV3-2) with TRBJ1-5; perhaps TRBD1 as D (6 bases). The ends were cut back, 4 bases at V and 0 bases at J, with 7 bases in the middle. Germline CDR1 LGHDT, CDR2 YNNKEL (reference sequence). CDR3 length equals 14 residues. Here the CDR3 DNA reads TGTGCCAGCAGCCGGGACATTAGCAATCAGCCCCAGCATTTT. Translating it yields CASSRDISNQPQHF.

This sequence joins TRBV4-3 and TRBJ1-6, with D possibly matching TRBD1 (5 bases). Trimming took off 3 bases at V and 7 bases at J, with 16 bases between the two ends. Germline CDR1 is LGHNA and CDR2 is YSLEER. The CDR3 is 16 amino acids. For the CDR3, the DNA is TGCGCCAGCAGCCATGAATCCGGGACTGAGAATTCACCCCTCCACTTT. Protein: CASSHESGTENSPLHF.

This chain connects TRBV29-1 to TRBJ2-7, with TRBD1 identical over 8 bases. The V gene's germline CDR1 is SQVTM and CDR2 ANQGSEA. The junction had 8 bases not matched to a gene; V was cut back by 7 bases and J by 3 bases. CDR3 length: 13 residues. The CDR3 spells CSGGQGRDYEQYF. The DNA for the CDR3 is TGCAGCGGTGGACAGGGTAGGGACTACGAGCAGTACTTC.

This clone was recorded once. The rearrangement joins TRBV6-6 to TRBJ1-3; maybe TRBD1 (6 bases). Trimming pared 6 bases from V and 0 bases from J, leaving 27 bases between. Germline CDR1 is MNHNY and CDR2 is SVGAGI (reference sequence). There are 20 residues in the CDR3. The CDR3 DNA is TGTGCCAGCAGCGACAGCCAGACAGGACGATATCGCGCCTCTGGAAACACCATATATTTT. It is translated as CASSDSQTGRYRASGNTIYF.

This chain connects TRBV11-3 to TRBJ2-3; the match to TRBD1 covers 11 bases. The J segment lost 4 bases and the V segment lost 5 bases, leaving 2 bases of the junction unmatched. This CDR3 contains 14 residues. Germline V lookup: CDR1 SGHNT, CDR2 YENEEA. CDR3 loop: CASSPGQGADTQYF. CDR3 coding DNA: TGTGCCAGCAGCCCGGGACAGGGGGCAGATACGCAGTATTTT.

The chain joins TRBV5-1 to TRBJ2-7; TRBD1 aligns across 7 bases. Losses at the gene ends were 2 bases for V and 5 bases for J; bases not matched to a gene: 7. Per germline, CDR1 SGHRS and CDR2 YFSETQ. The CDR3 sequence is 14 residues long. Here the CDR3 reads CASSLRQGWDEQYF. CDR3 in DNA: TGCGCCAGCAGCTTAAGACAGGGCTGGGACGAGCAGTACTTC.

The rearrangement links TRBV5-1 to TRBJ2-3; 7 bases line up with TRBD1. Trimming cost V 1 base and J 5 bases; bases outside gene matches: 4. Germline CDR1 reads SGHRS; CDR2 reads YFSETQ. CDR3 size: 14 residues. The CDR3 DNA sequence: TGCGCCAGCAGCTTGATGGGACAGTTAGATACGCAGTATTTT. This codes for CASSLMGQLDTQYF.

The chain joins TRBV7-9 to TRBJ2-1; perhaps TRBD2 as D (6 bases). Trimming cost V 5 bases and J 5 bases, with 19 bases left between them. The CDR3 is 16 residues long. Per the germline V gene, CDR1 is SEHNR and CDR2 is FQNEAQ (reference sequence). The CDR3 coding sequence is TGTGCCAGCAGCCATCCAAGGGGAGGAAATGACAATGAGCAGTTCTTC. The encoded protein is CASSHPRGGNDNEQFF. The whole variable domain, filled in from reference TRBV7-9 and TRBJ2-1, reads DTGVSQNPRHKITKRGQNVTFRCDPISEHNRLYWYRQTLGQGPEFLTYFQNEAQLEKSRLLSDRFSAERPKGSFSTLEIQRTEQGDSAMYLCASSHPRGGNDNEQFFGPGTRLTVL.

V usage is TRBV28 and J usage is TRBJ1-5; no firm D call. Per the germline V gene, CDR1 is MDHEN and CDR2 is SYDVKM. This CDR3 comprises 12 residues. V shed 8 bases and J shed 6 bases, with 11 bases lying between them. CDR3 sequence: CASEPRGQPQHF. The CDR3 DNA is TGTGCCAGCGAACCCCGGGGTCAGCCCCAGCATTTT.

The CDR3 protein is CASSLGGGLVSYNEQFF. The CDR3 coding sequence is TGTGCCAGCAGTTTAGGGGGGGGACTAGTCTCCTACAATGAGCAGTTCTTC. The chain recombines TRBV28 with TRBJ2-1; TRBD2 matches 8 bases. V was clipped by 2 bases and J by 0 bases; unmatched bases: 6. The germline CDR1 and CDR2 sequences are MDHEN and SYDVKM. This CDR3 comprises 17 residues. Full variable domain (remainder filled in from reference TRBV28 and TRBJ2-1): DVKVTQSSRYLVKRTGEKVFLECVQDMDHENMFWYRQDPGLGLRLIYFSYDVKMKEKGDIPEGYSVSREKKERFSLILESASTNQTSMYLCASSLGGGLVSYNEQFFGPGTRLTVL.

This sequence joins TRBV7-9 and TRBJ1-1; D uncertain. With 0 bases removed from V and 1 base from J, the gap between germline ends came to 6 bases. Germline CDR1 SEHNR, CDR2 FQNEAQ (reference sequence). CDR3 length equals 14 residues. The CDR3 loop is CASSLALGNTEAFF. The CDR3, as DNA: TGTGCCAGCAGCTTAGCGCTAGGGAACACTGAAGCTTTCTTT.

In this sample, this clone turned up once. The J gene is TRBJ1-5, the V gene TRBV6-5, with a tentative D call TRBD1 (5 bases). Germline lookup yields CDR1 MNHEY and CDR2 SVGAGI. The length of the CDR3 is 14 residues. Deletions cut 2 bases from V and 7 bases from J, with 12 bases between. The CDR3 DNA sequence: TGTGCCAGCAGTTACGTTACAGGAGTACAGCCCCAGCATTTT. Its translation: CASSYVTGVQPQHF.

The chain is built from TRBV4-1 and TRBJ2-7, with a tentative D call TRBD1 (6 bases). The CDR3 length is 15 residues. Per germline, CDR1 MGHRA and CDR2 YSYEKL. Trimming pared 0 bases from V and 2 bases from J, leaving 11 bases between. CDR3 residues: CASSQDSPGAYEQYF. CDR3 bases: TGCGCCAGCAGCCAAGATTCACCAGGGGCCTACGAGCAGTACTTC.

This chain links TRBV27 with TRBJ1-4; 7 bases agree with TRBD1. This CDR3 spans 13 amino acids. Germline assignment: CDR1 MNHEY and CDR2 SMNVEV (reference sequence). The J segment lost 6 bases and the V segment lost 7 bases, leaving 5 bases of the junction unmatched. The DNA of the CDR3 is TGTGCCAGCAAGGGGGCCCTATATGAAAAACTGTTTTTT. It yields the protein CASKGALYEKLFF.

V gene TRBV4-1 combines with J gene TRBJ1-5; 9 bases match TRBD1. Germline V gene lookup returns CDR1 MGHRA and CDR2 YSYEKL. V was pared by 3 bases and J by 7 bases, with 7 bases of the junction left unmatched. The CDR3 extends over 15 amino acids. The CDR3 protein is CASSQGGQGRQPQHF. CDR3 DNA sequence: TGCGCCAGCAGCCAGGGGGGACAGGGACGGCAGCCCCAGCATTTT.

The rearrangement joins TRBV6-5 to TRBJ1-6, with D unresolved. V was trimmed by 0 bases and J by 7 bases, leaving 13 bases between them. The CDR3 runs to 16 residues. Germline values: CDR1 MNHEY, CDR2 SVGAGI. The DNA for the CDR3 is TGTGCCAGCAGTTACTCGTCCGGAGTGCGGAATTCACCCCTCCACTTT. This sequence encodes CASSYSSGVRNSPLHF.

The V and J genes are TRBV7-3 and TRBJ2-5; D ambiguous. Looked up from germline, CDR1 is SGHTA and CDR2 is FQGTGA. The CDR3 has 15 amino acids. The ends were cut back, 0 bases at V and 1 base at J, with 9 bases in the middle. The CDR3 protein is CASSLTPVRQETQYF. For the CDR3, the DNA is TGTGCCAGCAGCTTAACCCCGGTGCGCCAAGAGACCCAGTACTTC. The whole variable domain, filled in from reference TRBV7-3 and TRBJ2-5, reads GAGVSQTPSNKVTEKGKYVELRCDPISGHTALYWYRQSLGQGPEFLIYFQGTGAADDSGLPNDRFFAVRPEGSVSTLKIQRTERGDSAVYLCASSLTPVRQETQYFGPGTRLLVL.

The chain is built from TRBV11-3 and TRBJ2-1; a weak D match, TRBD2 (6 bases). V was cut by 1 base and J by 1 base, with 11 bases left in between. CDR1 SGHNT and CDR2 YENEEA come from the germline V gene. The CDR3 is made up of 16 amino acids. The CDR3 sequence: CASSLASAGSYNEQFF. Here the CDR3 DNA reads TGTGCCAGCAGCTTAGCTAGCGCGGGTTCCTACAATGAGCAGTTCTTC.

The chain employs TRBV13 and TRBJ2-2; tentatively, D is TRBD2 (5 bases). Trimming took 5 bases from V and 7 from J, leaving 11 bases between them. From germline, CDR1 is PRHDT and CDR2 FYEKMQ (reference sequence). The CDR3 extends over 13 amino acids. CDR3 amino acids: CASSLGGSGELFF. In nucleotides, the CDR3 is TGTGCCAGCAGCCTTGGTGGGAGCGGGGAGCTGTTTTTT. The entire variable domain, with the rest obtained from reference TRBV13 and TRBJ2-2, is as follows: AAGVIQSPRHLIKEKRETATLKCYPIPRHDTVYWYQQGPGQDPQFLISFYEKMQSDKGSIPDRFSAQQFSDYHSELNMSSLELGDSALYFCASSLGGSGELFFGEGSRLTVL.